The 20 T cell receptor beta chains below were found in one sample sequenced in a study of blood T cell repertoires in COVID-19. The table came from immunoSEQ multiplex PCR; TCRdb's copy has only in-frame clones and leaves some out. The sample includes approximately 80,000 clones, about four fifths of them seen just once. Material: peripheral blood. Receptors were obtained from a woman aged 70 to 79 with acute or convalescent COVID-19.

The rearrangement joins TRBV20-1 to TRBJ1-1, with D hard to call. This CDR3 is 12 amino acids long. With 3 bases removed from V and 2 bases from J, the gap between germline ends came to 7 bases. Germline V gives CDR1 DFQATT, CDR2 SNEGSKA (reference sequence). The CDR3, as DNA: TGCAGTGCTAGTCCAGGCAACACTGAAGCTTTCTTT. Protein: CSASPGNTEAFF.

The CDR3 protein is CASSIPGPTEDEQYF. DNA for the CDR3: TGTGCCAGCAGCATCCCGGGCCCCACGGAGGACGAGCAGTACTTC. The chain has TRBV7-8 and TRBJ2-7; D is possibly TRBD2 (5 bases). The CDR3 totals 15 residues. V was pared by 5 bases and J by 5 bases, with 19 bases between. Germline CDR1 is SGHVS and CDR2 is FQNEAQ.

This chain uses TRBV5-5 with TRBJ1-1, with 9 bases lining up with TRBD1. Germline values: CDR1 SGHKS, CDR2 YYEKEE (reference sequence). This CDR3 region has 16 residues. V shed 3 bases, J shed 5 bases, and the junction held 11 bases outside the gene matches. CDR3 sequence (DNA): TGTGCCAGCAGCTGGGGCCCACAGGGGGCGCAGACTGAAGCTTTCTTT. It is translated as CASSWGPQGAQTEAFF.

The rearrangement links TRBV30 to TRBJ1-1; D remains unclear. There are 13 residues in the CDR3. Between the trimmed V and J ends, which lost 1 base and 1 base, there was a span of 7 bases. Germline V CDR1 and CDR2: GTSNPN, SVGIG (reference sequence). The CDR3 is CAWSGSSNTEAFF. CDR3 sequence (DNA): TGTGCCTGGAGTGGTTCATCGAACACTGAAGCTTTCTTT.

The chain links TRBV2 to TRBJ1-2, with D possibly being TRBD1 (6 bases). Trimming shortened V by 0 bases and J by 4 bases, and 15 bases separated the two germline ends. Germline CDR1 SNHLY, CDR2 FYNNEI. This CDR3 is built from 16 residues. The CDR3 sequence: CASSEAGAGAGYGYTF. For the CDR3, the DNA is TGTGCCAGCAGTGAAGCTGGGGCAGGGGCGGGCTATGGCTACACCTTC.

The chain uses TRBV2 and TRBJ1-6; maybe TRBD1 (6 bases). The CDR3 is 14 amino acids. CDR1 is SNHLY, CDR2 FYNNEI, per germline. Trimming stripped 4 bases from V and 6 bases from J, with 10 bases between. CDR3 protein: CASSVDRFNSPLHF. CDR3 DNA sequence: TGTGCCAGCAGTGTTGACAGGTTTAATTCACCCCTCCACTTT.

The CDR3 here is CAWSGRGDIQYF. CDR3 in DNA: TGTGCCTGGAGTGGCCGGGGGGACATTCAGTACTTC. The chain uses TRBV30 and TRBJ2-4; the match to TRBD2 covers 7 bases. Germline CDR1 is GTSNPN and CDR2 is SVGIG (reference sequence). Trimming took 1 base from V and 8 from J; bases not matched to a gene: 2. This CDR3 is 12 amino acids long.

V and J are TRBV7-2 and TRBJ1-3; 10 bases are a match to TRBD1. The CDR3 has 15 amino acids. Germline V gene sequence: CDR1 SGHTA, CDR2 FQGNSA. Trimming at V came to 3 bases and at J to 2 bases, leaving 1 base not matched to a gene. CDR3 protein: CASSFGTGAGNTIYF. CDR3 sequence (DNA): TGTGCCAGCAGCTTCGGGACAGGGGCTGGAAACACCATATATTTT.

The J gene is TRBJ2-3, the V gene TRBV29-1, with D maybe TRBD2 (5 bases). The CDR3 consists of 13 residues. V was pared by 5 bases and J by 1 base, with 10 bases between. Germline loops: CDR1 SQVTM, CDR2 ANQGSEA. The CDR3 loop is CSVLGGGTDTQYF. CDR3 coding DNA: TGCAGCGTTTTAGGAGGTGGCACAGATACGCAGTATTTT.

This chain connects TRBV6-6 to TRBJ2-4; TRBD2 matches at 13 bases. This CDR3 region has 17 residues. Losses at the gene ends were 5 bases for V and 5 bases for J; bases not matched to a gene: 9. The germline gives CDR1 MNHNY, CDR2 SVGAGI (reference sequence). CDR3 sequence reads: CASSPQRLAGGENIQYF. In DNA form, the CDR3 reads TGTGCCAGCAGTCCCCAGCGACTAGCGGGGGGCGAAAACATTCAGTACTTC.

The chain carries TRBV2 and TRBJ1-4; 9 bases line up with TRBD1. The CDR3 is made up of 14 amino acids. Losses at the gene ends were 7 bases for V and 4 bases for J; bases not matched to a gene: 4. Germline lookup yields CDR1 SNHLY and CDR2 FYNNEI. This CDR3 reads CASKGGQGNEKLFF. In nucleotides, the CDR3 is TGTGCCAGCAAGGGGGGACAGGGTAATGAAAAACTGTTTTTT.

The chain couples TRBV7-9 to TRBJ1-1; tentatively, D is TRBD1 (6 bases). CDR1 is SEHNR and CDR2 is FQNEAQ in the germline V gene (reference sequence). Deletions cut 4 bases from V and 0 bases from J, with 15 bases between. CDR3 length: 16 amino acids. Here the CDR3 reads CASSSESGHMNTEAFF. CDR3 sequence (DNA): TGTGCCAGCAGCTCCGAATCGGGACACATGAACACTGAAGCTTTCTTT.

This clone was detected a few times. This rearrangement joins TRBV5-8 to TRBJ1-2; D possibly corresponds to TRBD1 (5 bases). The ends were cut back, 3 bases at V and 4 bases at J, with 10 bases in the middle. CDR1 and CDR2 (germline): SGHTS, YDEGEE. The length of the CDR3 is 13 residues. The CDR3 loop reads CASSSREIYGYTF. CDR3 sequence (DNA): TGTGCCAGCAGCTCCAGGGAAATCTATGGCTACACCTTC.

This clone was seen only a few times. This chain connects TRBV7-9 to TRBJ1-6; no clear D gene. This CDR3 is built from 14 residues. Trimming removed 2 bases at V and 7 bases at J, with 9 bases between. CDR1 SEHNR and CDR2 FQNEAQ come from the germline V gene (reference sequence). The CDR3 DNA reads TGTGCCAGCAGCTTACTGTCAGTCAATTCACCCCTCCACTTT. Amino acid sequence: CASSLLSVNSPLHF. The variable domain in full, completed from reference TRBV7-9 and TRBJ1-6, reads DTGVSQNPRHKITKRGQNVTFRCDPISEHNRLYWYRQTLGQGPEFLTYFQNEAQLEKSRLLSDRFSAERPKGSFSTLEIQRTEQGDSAMYLCASSLLSVNSPLHFGNGTRLTVT.

This clone occurred a few times. The rearrangement uses TRBV4-1 and TRBJ1-6; weak D call: TRBD1 (6 bases). Germline assignment: CDR1 MGHRA and CDR2 YSYEKL. The CDR3 contains 15 residues. V lost 2 bases to trimming and J lost 9 bases, with 14 bases between them. CDR3 DNA: TGCGCCAGCAGCCAACAATTCGTACAGGGTTCACCCCTCCACTTT. This translates into CASSQQFVQGSPLHF.

The chain is built from TRBV10-3 and TRBJ2-2; D unresolved. CDR1 ENHRY and CDR2 SYGVKD come from the germline V gene. V lost 8 bases and J 0 bases, leaving 16 bases between the germline ends. The CDR3 consists of 16 residues. The CDR3 region has the DNA TGTGCCATCGGCAAGACTGACCCTACGAACACCGGGGAGCTGTTTTTT. This codes for CAIGKTDPTNTGELFF.

The chain couples TRBV28 to TRBJ1-2, with D possibly TRBD1 on 5 matching bases. CDR3 size: 14 residues. Germline V lookup: CDR1 MDHEN, CDR2 SYDVKM. Trimming pared 5 bases from V and 3 bases from J, leaving 13 bases between. The CDR3 region has the DNA TGTGCCAGCAGTCAATCGGACACGTACTATGGCTACACCTTC. It specifies CASSQSDTYYGYTF.

This clone was recorded only once. V is TRBV27 and J is TRBJ1-2; D perhaps matches TRBD1 (6 bases). Trimming pared 11 bases from V and 2 bases from J, leaving 12 bases between. Per germline, CDR1 MNHEY and CDR2 SMNVEV (reference sequence). The CDR3 runs to 12 residues. This CDR3 is CASSTGNYGYTF. CDR3 DNA: TGTGCCTCGTCTACAGGGAACTATGGCTACACCTTC.

This rearrangement joins TRBV5-5 to TRBJ1-2; 8 nucleotides match TRBD1. The V segment lost 3 bases and the J segment 7 bases; nucleotides outside the gene matches: 5. This CDR3 has 13 residues. Germline-derived CDR1 and CDR2 are SGHKS and YYEKEE (reference sequence). CDR3 loop: CASSSAGQGGYTF. As DNA, the CDR3 is TGTGCCAGCAGCTCGGCCGGACAGGGTGGCTACACCTTC.

This chain uses TRBV28 with TRBJ1-1, with no clear D. Trimming left V 1 base short and J 5 bases short, with 14 bases between. This CDR3 has 15 amino acids. Germline values: CDR1 MDHEN, CDR2 SYDVKM. CDR3 protein: CASSLYIAGRTEAFF. The DNA for the CDR3 is TGTGCCAGCAGTTTATATATTGCGGGGAGAACTGAAGCTTTCTTT.